This T cell receptor (beta chain) appears in the sequencing data of a study of blood T cell repertoires in COVID-19. Study as a whole: T cells, B-cell-depleted T cells, or PBMCs provided the cDNA or gDNA that served as material.

The germline CDR1 and CDR2 sequences are SGHNT and YENEEA. The CDR3 sequence is 14 residues long. V was pared by 5 bases and J by 6 bases, with 14 bases between. Source study methods: Researchers report that nucleated cell counts were estimated from reference gene primer amplification. Repertoires were generated with immunoSEQ multiplex PCR, while TCRdb's copy carries only in-frame clones and drops some. V, J and clone size are those of that table, while D and trimming were read from the DNA. The sample lists 360,000 or so clones, 90% seen once, with 6.5% in the top ten. The chain recombines TRBV11-3 with TRBJ2-1; a possible D gene is TRBD1 (7 bases). The material sequenced was peripheral blood. This receptor was obtained from a man younger than 35 with active or convalescent COVID-19. CDR3 protein: CASSTTQGGNEQFF. The CDR3 region has the DNA TGTGCCAGCAGCACGACCCAGGGGGGCAATGAGCAGTTCTTC.